This T cell receptor (beta chain) stems from a study of PD-1 blockade in classical Hodgkin lymphoma (TCRdb year 2020). About the investigation overall: Nivolumab dosing was 3 mg/kg intravenously every 2 weeks, continuing until either disease progression or unacceptable toxicity. The study used CyTOF and TCR beta sequencing to define a peripheral blood immune signature of response to PD-1 blockade in classical Hodgkin lymphoma.

Study-level results and caveats: Trial patients achieving complete response had baseline diversity similar to newly diagnosed patients, whereas partial responders and progressors had significantly lower diversity. The study covered only a single clinical trial cohort, and the causes of the repertoire differences, possibly disease activity or prior therapy, were still not defined. Baseline TCR diversity was reported to be lower in newly diagnosed patients than in healthy donors and to be lower still in relapsed/refractory patients. CD4+ but not CD8+ TCR diversity rose significantly by C4D1 (p=0.0027 vs p=0.16), most apparent in complete responders (p=0.02). Lower diversity was seen in patients whose nivolumab began less than 1 year after ASCT, and these patients were left out of later analyses so that immune reconstitution would not confound the results.

Counted from cysteine to phenylalanine, this CDR3 has 14 amino acids. Only the CDR3 DNA is retained, 42 bases long and in frame from the first base. Per the germline V gene (reference sequence), SEHNR is the CDR1 and FQNEAQ is the CDR2. The trim is 6 bases for V and 2 bases for J, with a gap of 13 bases between the germline ends. Genomic DNA was extracted with the Qiagen DNeasy kit from unsorted PBMCs and from negatively selected CD4+ and CD8+ fractions. Amplification of TCR beta CDR3 regions was done by immunoSEQ multiplex PCR with primers that anneal to V and J segments. A synthetic immune receptor repertoire was used to minimize amplification bias, and remaining bias was computationally removed after sequencing. Processing in the source paper ran as follows. Repertoire diversity was quantified as the Shannon entropy index using custom Python scripts. Unsorted, CD4+ and CD8+ repertoires were analyzed separately, except in combined analyses where CD4+ and CD8+ sequences were merged in silico. A clone was considered expanded if an increase in frequency of at least 2-fold after treatment relative to C1D1 was found, and a pseudocount of 0.5 was applied to clones undetected at baseline. Clones with 0 or 1 copy at C1D1 were classified as singleton clones, and clones with 2 or more copies were classified as non-singleton clones. Clones expanded in unsorted samples were annotated as CD4+, CD8+ or unknown by matching protein sequences in sorted samples from the same patient. Wilcoxon tests on paired samples were used to test changes in diversity from C1D1 to C4D1. TCRdb took over this immuneACCESS table, retaining in-frame rearrangements with V and J assigned. Such tables are incomplete; in checked studies, under half of the missing clones stem from an unresolved V gene, and the remainder is unexplained. V and J calls and clone size follow that table, whereas D and trimming were derived from the DNA. In all, the sample holds 5,500 to 7,000 clones, and 75% to 90% of those were seen once. Jointly, the top ten make up approximately 40% of the sample.

The time point label, as the study defines it: cycle 4 day 1 (C4D1), after about 6 weeks of nivolumab. Relapse after autologous stem cell transplantation had occurred in all trial patients, and cohorts A, B and C were distinguished by prior brentuximab vedotin exposure. A total of roughly 57 patients with relapsed/refractory classical Hodgkin lymphoma made up the trial cohort, and each patient's best overall response was complete response, partial response or progressive disease. Single-agent nivolumab was administered to trial patients in the multi-cohort phase II CheckMate 205 trial. An independent review committee assessed best overall response by applying the 2007 International Working Group response criteria. PBMCs from the trial were collected at three points: immediately before nivolumab initiation (C1D1), and during therapy at cycle 2 day 1 and cycle 4 day 1. Peripheral blood was collected in 8 mL Vacutainer Cell Preparation Tubes, from which PBMCs were isolated by centrifugation and then cryopreserved.

This clone was found a few times. No cognate antigen has been identified for it. No base-level quality is on record; no much larger clone is a single base apart. This TCR was sampled from a human donor with classical Hodgkin lymphoma. Here the chain combines TRBV7-9 and TRBJ1-1; the D gene identity is not certain. Source: peripheral blood mononuclear cells (PBMCs), taken before the fourth cycle of nivolumab. The bases are TGTGCCAGCAGTCGAGACGGGGAAAACACTGAAGCTTTCTTT. The resulting protein is CASSRDGENTEAFF.